The 15 T cell receptor beta chains below come from one sample, sequenced in a study of blood T cell repertoires in COVID-19. Sequenced by immunoSEQ multiplex PCR; TCRdb stores in-frame clones only, minus some. The data show roughly 280,000 clones, about 90% seen once. Sequenced material: PBMCs or T cells enriched from blood (not recorded which). The receptors originated from a woman aged 55-69 years who had recovered from COVID-19.

The V call is TRBV5-4, the J call TRBJ2-5; 8 bases fit TRBD2. Looked up from germline, CDR1 is SGHNT and CDR2 is YYREEE (reference sequence). V lost 5 bases and J lost 5; bases outside the gene matches: 8. This CDR3 region has 14 residues. The CDR3 spells CASSTRSGAETQYF. The CDR3 DNA reads as TGTGCCAGCAGTACCCGTAGCGGGGCGGAGACCCAGTACTTC.

V usage is TRBV19 and J usage is TRBJ1-1; 8 positions agree with TRBD1. Germline V gives CDR1 LNHDA, CDR2 SQIVND (reference sequence). Trimming at V came to 8 bases and at J to 7 bases, leaving 9 bases not matched to a gene. CDR3 length: 13 residues. The CDR3 nucleotides are TGTGCCAGTCGGATAGGCGGGACAGGTGAAGCTTTCTTT. As protein: CASRIGGTGEAFF.

V and J are TRBV12-3 or TRBV12-4 and TRBJ1-1; D not certain. The CDR3 is 10 residues long. The V end was cut by 5 bases, the J end by 7 bases, with 5 bases between. The CDR3 sequence: CASSQYEAFF. DNA of the CDR3: TGTGCCAGCAGTCAGTATGAAGCTTTCTTT.

This CDR3 is CASSSLGGRETQYF. CDR3 coding DNA: TGTGCCAGCAGCTCCCTGGGCGGGAGAGAGACCCAGTACTTC. The gene calls are TRBV11-2 and TRBJ2-5; 7 nucleotides match TRBD2. CDR3 length equals 14 residues. Looked up from germline, CDR1 is SGHAT and CDR2 is FQNNGV. Germline trimming cut 4 bases from V and 4 bases from J; bases unmatched to any gene: 6.

The chain couples TRBV4-2 to TRBJ2-3; the D is unclear. This CDR3 contains 16 residues. Between the trimmed V and J ends, which lost 1 base and 3 bases, there was a span of 14 bases. Germline-derived CDR1 and CDR2 are LGHNA and YNFKEQ. In nucleotides, the CDR3 is TGTGCCAGCAGCCAAGTCGCAGGCATTGGGACAGATACGCAGTATTTT. Translation: CASSQVAGIGTDTQYF.

This chain connects TRBV6-5 to TRBJ1-3; D uncertain. This CDR3 has 16 residues. Trimming shortened V by 0 bases and J by 0 bases, and 9 bases separated the two germline ends. Germline CDR1 and CDR2: MNHEY and SVGAGI. The CDR3 bases are TGTGCCAGCAGTTACTCGAAGGCAGGCTCTGGAAACACCATATATTTT. Protein sequence: CASSYSKAGSGNTIYF.

V gene TRBV7-9 combines with J gene TRBJ2-3; 7 nucleotides line up with TRBD1. The V and J ends lost 7 bases and 2 bases, in that order; junction bases with no gene match: 6. The CDR3 is 14 amino acids. CDR1 SEHNR and CDR2 FQNEAQ come from the germline V gene (reference sequence). The DNA for the CDR3 is TGTGCCAGCAACCCGGACAGGAACACAGATACGCAGTATTTT. Translating gives CASNPDRNTDTQYF.

The rearrangement uses TRBV3-1 (or the pseudogene TRBV3-2) and TRBJ2-5; 9 bases agree with TRBD1. The V gene end was trimmed by 4 bases and the J gene end by 3 bases; junction bases not matched to a gene: 3. There are 14 residues in the CDR3. The germline V gene encodes CDR1 LGHDT and CDR2 YNNKEL (reference sequence). The chain's CDR3 is CASSPRTGEETQYF. For the CDR3, the DNA is TGTGCCAGCAGCCCCAGGACAGGGGAAGAGACCCAGTACTTC.

The chain joins TRBV6-5 to TRBJ1-2, with D perhaps matching TRBD1 (6 bases). This CDR3 is built from 13 residues. Per germline, CDR1 MNHEY and CDR2 SVGAGI. Trimming took 6 bases from V and 3 from J, leaving 11 bases between them. CDR3 sequence (DNA): TGTGCCAGCAGACTTAACAGGGACTATGGCTACACCTTC. This codes for CASRLNRDYGYTF.

The chain combines TRBV10-2 with TRBJ2-3; no firm D call. The CDR3 totals 12 residues. The germline gives CDR1 WSHSY, CDR2 SAAADI. The V end lost 5 bases, the J end lost 10 bases, and 13 bases lay between the germline ends. The CDR3 sequence is CASSPLGPAQYF. The CDR3 DNA reads TGCGCCAGCAGTCCTCTTGGGCCAGCGCAGTATTTT.

The V call is TRBV5-1, the J call TRBJ2-1; D might be TRBD2 (5 bases). In germline, CDR1 is SGHRS, CDR2 YFSETQ. The ends were cut back, 3 bases at V and 0 bases at J, with 10 bases in the middle. The CDR3 spans 15 residues. The CDR3 nucleotides are TGCGCCAGCAGCTCCGACGGGAACTCCTACAATGAGCAGTTCTTC. Its protein is CASSSDGNSYNEQFF.

V usage is TRBV28 and J usage is TRBJ1-4, with TRBD1 identical over 7 bases. J was trimmed by 0 bases and V by 4 bases; bases with no gene match: 5. Germline loops: CDR1 MDHEN, CDR2 SYDVKM. The CDR3 has 16 amino acids. This CDR3 is CASSSGRGTTNEKLFF. For the CDR3, the DNA is TGTGCCAGCAGTTCGGGCAGGGGGACAACTAATGAAAAACTGTTTTTT.

V is TRBV28 and J is TRBJ2-4; a possible D gene is TRBD1 (7 bases). This CDR3 comprises 19 residues. Germline-derived CDR1 and CDR2 are MDHEN and SYDVKM. The ends were cut back, 5 bases at V and 0 bases at J, with 23 bases in the middle. DNA for the CDR3: TGTGCCAGCAGTCCCGGGACAGTGGGGGGAGGACTAGCCAAAAACATTCAGTACTTC. Its translation: CASSPGTVGGGLAKNIQYF.

This clone came up once. J is TRBJ1-5 and V is TRBV23-1, with unresolved D. TRBV23-1 carries the ORF label, with uncertain function. The CDR3 is made up of 14 amino acids. Trimming shortened V by 4 bases and J by 2 bases, and 9 bases separated the two germline ends. The CDR3 spells CASSLNGGNQPQHF. DNA of the CDR3: TGCGCCAGCAGTCTCAACGGGGGCAATCAGCCCCAGCATTTT.

The CDR3 sequence is CASSVHRGVGTDTQYF. DNA for the CDR3: TGCGCCAGCAGCGTACACAGGGGCGTCGGCACAGATACGCAGTATTTT. This chain connects TRBV5-1 to TRBJ2-3; TRBD1 agrees at 7 bases. The CDR3 contains 16 residues. Germline CDR1 reads SGHRS; CDR2 reads YFSETQ. Trimming took 4 bases from V and 1 from J; bases not matched to a gene: 9.